This T cell receptor (beta chain) was recorded in a study of blood T cell repertoires in COVID-19. Profiled with immunoSEQ multiplex PCR; TCRdb holds only in-frame clones, not every one. This repertoire shows about 150,000 clones, 85% to 95% found once; its top ten account for approximately 0.56%. Per germline, CDR1 SGHAT and CDR2 FQNNGV. This CDR3 spans 15 amino acids. V was shortened by 5 bases and J by 2 bases, with 16 bases between the two germline ends. The genes are TRBV11-2 and TRBJ2-7, with D hard to call. This receptor was identified in a man aged 50-59 years with acute or convalescent COVID-19. The material sequenced was peripheral blood. DNA for the CDR3: TGTGCCAGCAGCACCCTTAACTTACCCCCCTACGAGCAGTACTTC. Translated, it gives CASSTLNLPPYEQYF.